Following are 22 T cell receptor beta chains from one sample sequenced in a study of graft-versus-host responses after intestinal transplantation. TCRdb's table, derived via immunoSEQ multiplex PCR, lists solely in-frame clones and lacks some. The sample holds 20,000 or so clones, about four fifths seen once. This material consisted of PBMCs, taken 14 days after transplant. These receptors were collected from a human patient who received an intestinal transplant, so some T cells may come from the graft donor.

The rearrangement uses TRBV6-1 and TRBJ1-6; D is unclear. Germline CDR1 reads MNHNS; CDR2 reads SASEGT. With 3 bases removed from V and 9 bases from J, the gap between germline ends came to 15 bases. The CDR3 runs to 15 residues. CDR3 sequence reads: CASSDRREPSSPLHF. The DNA of the CDR3 is TGTGCCAGCAGTGACAGAAGGGAGCCTAGTTCACCCCTCCACTTT.

This sequence joins TRBV19 and TRBJ2-5; no firm D call. The CDR3 sequence is 12 residues long. Germline V CDR1 and CDR2: LNHDA, SQIVND (reference sequence). Trimming cost V 5 bases and J 1 base, with 5 bases left between them. Here the CDR3 reads CASSEAQETQYF. CDR3 sequence (DNA): TGTGCCAGTAGTGAGGCCCAAGAGACCCAGTACTTC.

This rearrangement joins TRBV6-1 to TRBJ2-1; D gene ambiguous. Trimming removed 0 bases from V and 5 bases from J, with 5 bases in between. The CDR3 length is 13 residues. Per the germline V gene, CDR1 is MNHNS and CDR2 is SASEGT. CDR3 bases: TGTGCCAGCAGTGAAGCGGGCAACAATGAGCAGTTCTTC. It encodes CASSEAGNNEQFF.

The chain has TRBV10-3 and TRBJ2-7; TRBD1 might be the D (6 bases). Germline lookup yields CDR1 ENHRY and CDR2 SYGVKD. CDR3 length: 12 residues. The V and J ends lost 6 bases and 0 bases respectively, with 6 bases between them. DNA for the CDR3: TGTGCCATCAGGGACAGCTCCTACGAGCAGTACTTC. As protein: CAIRDSSYEQYF.

The chain employs TRBV6-5 and TRBJ2-3, with 8 bases fitting TRBD2. Germline values: CDR1 MNHEY, CDR2 SVGAGI. This CDR3 spans 16 amino acids. Losses at the gene ends were 4 bases for V and 6 bases for J; bases not matched to a gene: 12. The CDR3 DNA reads as TGTGCCAGCAGTTCCCTGACTAGCGCCCTTATGGATACGCAGTATTTT. It specifies CASSSLTSALMDTQYF.

The chain recombines TRBV6-5 with TRBJ2-7; D call uncertain. V was pared by 2 bases and J by 6 bases, with 14 bases between. The germline gives CDR1 MNHEY, CDR2 SVGAGI. The CDR3 extends over 14 amino acids. CDR3 nucleotides: TGTGCCAGCAGTTACGCTTCGACCGGACCCGAGCAGTACTTC. Translated, it gives CASSYASTGPEQYF.

This rearrangement joins TRBV28 to TRBJ1-2; 8 bases match TRBD1. The CDR3 runs to 17 residues. The germline gives CDR1 MDHEN, CDR2 SYDVKM. Unmatched junction bases numbered 14, after V lost 7 bases and J lost 1 base. The CDR3 is CASTLMGAGGLNYGYTF. In DNA, the CDR3 is TGTGCCAGCACCCTAATGGGGGCAGGGGGCCTTAACTATGGCTACACCTTC.

V and J are TRBV14 and TRBJ1-2; D is possibly TRBD1 (5 bases). The CDR3 has 15 amino acids. Germline assignment: CDR1 SGHDN and CDR2 FVKESK. Trimming removed 3 bases from V and 0 bases from J, with 11 bases in between. The CDR3 coding sequence is TGTGCCAGCAGCCAGGGCCTGGGGGCTAACTATGGCTACACCTTC. Translated: CASSQGLGANYGYTF.

The gene calls are TRBV27 and TRBJ2-7, with 13 bases fitting TRBD2. This CDR3 has 14 residues. Germline assignment: CDR1 MNHEY and CDR2 SMNVEV (reference sequence). V shed 8 bases, J shed 2 bases, and the junction held 3 bases outside the gene matches. This CDR3 reads CASRLAGGAYEQYF. CDR3 nucleotides: TGTGCCAGCCGACTAGCGGGAGGAGCCTACGAGCAGTACTTC.

The chain links TRBV19 to TRBJ1-6; 8 nucleotides agree with TRBD1. V lost 4 bases and J lost 9; bases outside the gene matches: 5. The CDR3 length is 14 residues. Germline loops: CDR1 LNHDA, CDR2 SQIVND (reference sequence). CDR3 DNA sequence: TGTGCCAGTAGTACGACAGGGGTGGGTTCACCCCTCCACTTT. This sequence encodes CASSTTGVGSPLHF.

This clone was counted a few times. This rearrangement joins TRBV4-1 to TRBJ2-2, with D hard to call. Germline CDR1 is MGHRA and CDR2 is YSYEKL. This CDR3 spans 14 amino acids. V gave up 1 base and J gave up 5 bases, with 8 bases separating them. CDR3 protein: CASSQVPETGELFF. The CDR3 DNA sequence: TGCGCCAGCAGCCAAGTTCCGGAGACCGGGGAGCTGTTTTTT.

The table lists this clone with a count of one. This rearrangement joins TRBV10-2 to TRBJ2-3; the D gene is possibly TRBD2 (6 bases). CDR1 is WSHSY, CDR2 SAAADI, per germline. Trimming stripped 0 bases from V and 2 bases from J, with 12 bases between. This CDR3 is built from 16 residues. The CDR3 protein is CASSESLARITDTQYF. CDR3 DNA sequence: TGCGCCAGCAGTGAGTCCCTAGCGAGGATCACAGATACGCAGTATTTT.

The table lists this clone with a few counts. J is TRBJ2-7 and V is TRBV27, with a possible D match to TRBD2 (5 bases). The CDR3 consists of 14 residues. Germline lookup yields CDR1 MNHEY and CDR2 SMNVEV (reference sequence). Trimming removed 6 bases at V and 3 bases at J, with 15 bases between. The CDR3 DNA reads TGTGCCAGCAGCTTGGGCGGGTCGGACTACGAGCAGTACTTC. Protein product: CASSLGGSDYEQYF.

A single count supports this clone. This sequence joins TRBV10-2 and TRBJ2-5, with 8 nucleotides matching TRBD2. The CDR3 loop spans 14 amino acids. Germline V gives CDR1 WSHSY, CDR2 SAAADI. The V and J ends lost 4 bases and 1 base, in that order; junction bases with no gene match: 2. The CDR3 DNA reads TGCGCCAGCAGTGTCACTAGCGGCCAAGAGACCCAGTACTTC. This gives the protein CASSVTSGQETQYF.

This rearrangement joins TRBV6-4 to TRBJ2-1, with D unclear. The CDR3 runs to 13 residues. The germline V gene encodes CDR1 MRHNA and CDR2 SNTAGT. V gave up 5 bases and J gave up 0 bases, with 5 bases separating them. CDR3 bases: TGTGCCAGCAGTAGCAGCTCCTACAATGAGCAGTTCTTC. It codes for CASSSSSYNEQFF.

This clone appeared once. The J gene is TRBJ2-3, the V gene TRBV5-5; a possible D gene is TRBD1 (5 bases). Trimming removed 2 bases from V and 0 bases from J, with 13 bases in between. The germline CDR1 and CDR2 sequences are SGHKS and YYEKEE (reference sequence). CDR3 length: 16 amino acids. The CDR3 DNA reads as TGTGCCAGCAGCTTTGGGGCGGATCCTAGCACAGATACGCAGTATTTT. Its translation: CASSFGADPSTDTQYF.

The chain joins TRBV5-4 to TRBJ1-1; the D gene is possibly TRBD1 (5 bases). The CDR3 is made up of 13 amino acids. Germline CDR1 SGHNT, CDR2 YYREEE (reference sequence). The V end lost 0 bases, the J end lost 3 bases, and 6 bases lay between the germline ends. The CDR3 here is CASSLVQDTEAFF. The CDR3 DNA reads as TGTGCCAGCAGCTTGGTACAGGACACTGAAGCTTTCTTT.

The V gene is TRBV27, the J gene TRBJ1-4, with TRBD1 matching 7 bases. The CDR3 runs to 14 residues. Trimming cost V 4 bases and J 8 bases; bases outside gene matches: 7. CDR1 and CDR2 from the germline V gene are MNHEY and SMNVEV (reference sequence). The CDR3, as DNA: TGTGCCAGCAGTTACGACAGGGCAGGCGAAAAACTGTTTTTT. Translated, it gives CASSYDRAGEKLFF.

The rearrangement uses TRBV11-2 and TRBJ2-1, with 14 nucleotides matching TRBD2. Losses at the gene ends were 5 bases for V and 10 bases for J; bases not matched to a gene: 7. CDR3 length: 15 amino acids. Germline V gene sequence: CDR1 SGHAT, CDR2 FQNNGV. CDR3 in amino acids: CASSPRTSGRLEQFF. CDR3 DNA sequence: TGTGCCAGCAGCCCGAGGACTAGCGGGAGGTTAGAGCAGTTCTTC.

The rearrangement joins TRBV21-1 to TRBJ1-5. TRBV21-1 is given as a pseudogene. This CDR3 has 17 amino acids. Written as DNA, the CDR3 is TGTGCCAGCAGCAAAGGAGGGGTCGGGGGAAGCAATCAGCCCCAGCATTTT. It encodes CASSKGGVGGSNQPQHF.

V and J are TRBV27 and TRBJ1-3, with D uncertain. There are 14 residues in the CDR3. Trimming left V 6 bases short and J 0 bases short, with 9 bases between. Per the germline V gene, CDR1 is MNHEY and CDR2 is SMNVEV (reference sequence). CDR3 sequence reads: CASSHGISGNTIYF. CDR3 sequence (DNA): TGTGCCAGCAGCCACGGGATCTCTGGAAACACCATATATTTT.

The chain links TRBV10-1 to TRBJ2-1; 9 bases align to TRBD2. This CDR3 spans 19 amino acids. Germline loops: CDR1 WNHNN, CDR2 SYGVQD (reference sequence). The junction had 11 bases not matched to a gene; V was cut back by 2 bases and J by 0 bases. This chain's CDR3 is CASSERAGGYRNSYNEQFF. CDR3 DNA: TGCGCCAGCAGTGAGCGAGCGGGAGGCTACCGGAACTCCTACAATGAGCAGTTCTTC.